Listed below are T cell receptor beta chains from one sample, sequenced in a study of human T cells and chemical hapten exposure. MiXCR, applied by TCRdb to the RACE reads, yields one record per CDR3 protein. The table includes about 46,000 distinct CDR3 sequences, over 8% detected once. The material was whole blood, obtained in connection with sensitization to the hapten diphenylcyclopropenone (DPC). Receptor source: a woman in her 40s with alopecia areata. Some clones in this sample may be carry-over from other donors' samples. CDR3s include the opening cysteine and the closing phenylalanine or tryptophan. A D gene is named only where the DNA matches it firmly. For some rows the clone size is stated as once, few or many, or as a class when expanded; others skip it.

CASAFSRTGELFF,TGTGCCAGCGCGTTCTCGCGCACCGGGGAGCTGTTTTTT,.,many,TRBV12-3/TRBV12-4,TRBJ2-2
CASSLIVGWNTEAFF,TGTGCCAGCAGCTTAATCGTCGGGTGGAACACTGAAGCTTTCTTT,.,.,TRBV7-8,TRBJ1-1
CASSQDGGLAHSPLHF,TGCGCCAGCAGCCAAGATGGGGGATTGGCGCATTCACCCCTCCACTTT,.,many,TRBV4-3,TRBJ1-6
CAISDGTGGSYEQYF,TGTGCCATCAGTGATGGGACAGGGGGTTCCTACGAGCAGTACTTC,TRBD1,many,TRBV10-3,TRBJ2-7
CAWTRLIEAFF,TGTGCCTGGACGAGACTTATTGAAGCTTTCTTT,.,many,TRBV30,TRBJ1-1
CSARDLSGGGLDNEQFF,TGCAGTGCTAGAGATCTTTCAGGGGGCGGATTGGACAATGAGCAGTTCTTC,TRBD1,many,TRBV20-1,TRBJ2-1
CASKRRSNQPQHF,TGTGCCAGCAAGAGAAGAAGCAATCAGCCCCAGCATTTT,.,.,TRBV7-7,TRBJ1-5
CAWRGTGNTEAFF,TGTGCCTGGAGAGGTACAGGGAACACTGAAGCTTTCTTT,.,.,TRBV30,TRBJ1-1
CASTGVDTQYF,TGTGCCAGCACGGGGGTAGATACGCAGTATTTT,.,few,TRBV2,TRBJ2-3
CATSRSGGASNEQFF,TGTGCCACCAGTCGGTCAGGGGGCGCGAGTAATGAGCAGTTCTTC,TRBD1,many,TRBV24-1,TRBJ2-1
CSVAGTAYNYGYTF,TGCAGCGTCGCCGGGACAGCTTATAACTATGGCTACACCTTC,TRBD1,many,TRBV29-1,TRBJ1-2
CASSSLGQAYYEQYF,TGTGCCAGCAGCAGCCTCGGACAGGCCTACTACGAGCAGTACTTC,TRBD1,.,TRBV28,TRBJ2-7
CSASGGQPDTYNEQFF,TGCAGTGCTAGTGGTGGACAGCCCGATACCTACAATGAGCAGTTCTTC,.,many,TRBV20-1,TRBJ2-1
CSARDQVGGSDTEAFF,TGCAGTGCTAGAGATCAGGTAGGAGGGTCTGACACTGAAGCTTTCTTT,.,.,TRBV20-1,TRBJ1-1
CASSLRGRATGELFF,TGTGCCAGCAGCTTGCGGGGGCGCGCCACCGGGGAGCTGTTTTTT,.,many,TRBV5-4,TRBJ2-2
CSARGSLHTEAFF,TGCAGTGCTAGAGGCAGCCTTCACACTGAAGCTTTCTTT,.,many,TRBV20-1,TRBJ1-1
CASSPPGGVGDTQYF,TGCGCCAGCAGCCCCCCTGGGGGGGTCGGAGATACGCAGTATTTT,TRBD2,.,TRBV4-1,TRBJ2-3
CASSVSGIAGNTIYF,TGTGCCAGCAGCGTATCAGGGATCGCTGGAAACACCATATATTTT,.,.,TRBV7-2,TRBJ1-3
CASSLNVYNEQFF,TGTGCCAGCAGCTTAAACGTCTACAATGAGCAGTTCTTC,.,.,TRBV7-9,TRBJ2-1
CASSRPGQGYGYTF,TGTGCCAGCAGTCGTCCGGGACAGGGGTATGGCTACACCTTC,TRBD1,.,TRBV6-2/TRBV6-3,TRBJ1-2
CASGFRGTVSYEQYF,TGTGCTAGTGGCTTTCGCGGGACAGTTTCCTACGAGCAGTACTTC,.,many,TRBV12-5,TRBJ2-7
CASSLVVSPYEQYF,TGCGCCAGCAGCTTGGTTGTGTCCCCCTACGAGCAGTACTTC,.,many,TRBV5-1,TRBJ2-7
CSAGQGGYEQYF,TGCAGTGCGGGACAGGGGGGCTACGAGCAGTACTTC,TRBD1,.,TRBV20-1,TRBJ2-7
CASSSAPQGRSGNTIYF,TGTGCCAGCAGTTCCGCCCCCCAGGGCCGCTCTGGAAACACCATATATTTT,.,many,TRBV6-2/TRBV6-3,TRBJ1-3
CASSTGTSHGELFF,TGTGCCAGCAGTACCGGGACTAGCCACGGGGAGCTGTTTTTT,TRBD2,medium-sized,TRBV6-4,TRBJ2-2
CASKDGDGNTIYF,TGTGCCAGCAAGGATGGGGACGGAAACACCATATATTTT,.,many,TRBV12-3/TRBV12-4,TRBJ1-3
CASSQERGTFYEQYF,TGCGCCAGCAGCCAAGAAAGGGGGACTTTCTACGAGCAGTACTTC,.,many,TRBV4-1,TRBJ2-7
CSGSPSGGAVEQFF,TGCAGCGGATCCCCTAGCGGGGGGGCGGTTGAGCAGTTCTTC,TRBD2,.,TRBV29-1,TRBJ2-1
CASSPRDRAFF,TGTGCCAGCAGTCCCCGGGATAGGGCTTTCTTT,.,many,TRBV28,TRBJ1-1
CASSRGVQAGELFF,TGTGCCAGCAGTCGCGGGGTTCAGGCCGGGGAGCTGTTTTTT,.,many,TRBV6-2/TRBV6-3,TRBJ2-2
CSALAGAYEQYF,TGCAGTGCTCTAGCGGGCGCCTACGAGCAGTACTTC,TRBD2,many,TRBV20-1,TRBJ2-7
CASSQARATEAFF,TGCGCCAGCAGCCAAGCGAGGGCCACTGAAGCTTTCTTT,.,many,TRBV4-1,TRBJ1-1
CASRGTGGNGYTF,TGTGCCAGCAGGGGGACAGGGGGCAATGGCTACACCTTC,TRBD1,.,TRBV2,TRBJ1-2
CASSLGGTINEKLFF,TGTGCCAGCAGCTTAGGGGGGACGATCAATGAAAAACTGTTTTTT,.,few,TRBV11-2,TRBJ1-4
CASSLYPAGGTGELFF,TGTGCCAGCAGTTTATATCCAGCGGGGGGAACCGGGGAGCTGTTTTTT,TRBD2,few,TRBV27,TRBJ2-2
CASSAPGMLYEQYF,TGTGCCAGCAGCGCGCCCGGGATGCTCTACGAGCAGTACTTC,.,.,TRBV9,TRBJ2-7
CASSERGVWSDTQYF,TGTGCCAGCAGTGAGAGGGGGGTCTGGTCAGATACGCAGTATTTT,.,many,TRBV2,TRBJ2-3
CASSPRMAPNYGYTF,TGTGCCAGTAGTCCCCGCATGGCACCCAACTATGGCTACACCTTC,.,many,TRBV19,TRBJ1-2
CASSLWDREQFF,TGTGCCAGCAGTTTATGGGACCGAGAGCAGTTCTTC,.,many,TRBV12-3/TRBV12-4,TRBJ2-1
CASSVGERDFADTQYF,TGTGCCAGCAGCGTGGGAGAACGAGATTTTGCAGATACGCAGTATTTT,.,few,TRBV7-9,TRBJ2-3
CASSRQGGPTNEKLFF,TGTGCCAGCAGCCGACAGGGGGGACCAACTAATGAAAAACTGTTTTTT,TRBD1,many,TRBV7-6,TRBJ1-4
CASSLRETGPFSYNEQFF,TGTGCCAGCAGCTTAAGGGAGACAGGTCCTTTCTCCTACAATGAGCAGTTCTTC,.,few,TRBV7-9,TRBJ2-1
CASSVLGYEQFF,TGTGCCAGCAGTGTGTTGGGGTATGAGCAGTTCTTC,.,many,TRBV6-2/TRBV6-3,TRBJ2-1
CASMTYSGNTEAFF,TGTGCCAGCATGACCTATTCGGGGAACACTGAAGCTTTCTTT,.,few,TRBV28,TRBJ1-1
CASSESAEGDNEQFF,TGTGCCAGCAGTGAAAGTGCGGAGGGAGACAATGAGCAGTTCTTC,.,few,TRBV25-1,TRBJ2-1
CATSRGGQGPYEQYF,TGTGCCACCAGCAGAGGCGGACAGGGACCCTACGAGCAGTACTTC,TRBD1,many,TRBV15,TRBJ2-7
CAWSVLENQPQHF,TGTGCCTGGAGTGTACTGGAAAATCAGCCCCAGCATTTT,.,many,TRBV30,TRBJ1-5
CASSPSGRQQDQPQHF,TGTGCCAGCTCACCATCAGGGCGACAGCAAGATCAGCCCCAGCATTTT,.,.,TRBV18,TRBJ1-5
CASSPIAGGLLGTQYF,TGTGCCAGCAGCCCAATAGCGGGGGGGCTTTTGGGTACGCAGTATTTT,TRBD2,many,TRBV7-9,TRBJ2-3
CSVWKFEQFF,TGCAGCGTTTGGAAATTTGAGCAGTTCTTC,.,.,TRBV29-1,TRBJ2-1
CASSLVPVGESTGELFF,TGTGCCAGCAGCTTAGTCCCCGTGGGGGAAAGTACCGGGGAGCTGTTTTTT,.,.,TRBV7-7,TRBJ2-2
CASSPKGDASGGETQYF,TGTGCCAGCAGCCCCAAGGGGGATGCTAGCGGGGGAGAGACCCAGTACTTC,TRBD2,many,TRBV5-4,TRBJ2-5
CASSEQIKSTGELFF,TGTGCCAGCAGTGAGCAGATAAAGTCCACCGGGGAGCTGTTTTTT,.,many,TRBV2,TRBJ2-2
CSARASGGEETQYF,TGCAGTGCTAGAGCCAGCGGGGGGGAGGAGACCCAGTACTTC,TRBD2,many,TRBV20-1,TRBJ2-5
CASSYRIVAGGPYNEQFF,TGTGCCAGCAGTTATAGGATAGTAGCGGGGGGACCTTACAATGAGCAGTTCTTC,TRBD2,many,TRBV6-5,TRBJ2-1
CASSKGQNSTDTQYF,TGTGCCAGCAGCAAAGGGCAGAACTCCACAGATACGCAGTATTTT,.,many,TRBV21-1,TRBJ2-3